This T cell receptor (beta chain) was retrieved from a study of blood T cell repertoires in COVID-19. Study information: Samples taken during acute and convalescent COVID-19 were collected in the United States, Italy and Spain. T cells, B-cell-depleted T cells, or PBMCs provided the cDNA or gDNA that served as material.

As handled by the study authors: Reference gene primer amplification in the assay estimated nucleated cell counts. Libraries were prepared by immunoSEQ multiplex PCR; TCRdb keeps only in-frame clonotypes and omits some of them. The DNA was the basis for D and trimming; V, J and clone size are from that table. The sample carries over 400,000 clones, 86% recorded once. This CDR3 contains 15 residues. Per germline, CDR1 SEHNR and CDR2 FQNEAQ (reference sequence). V was pared by 1 base and J by 4 bases, with 13 bases between. The material sequenced was peripheral blood. The TCR comes from a woman aged 30 to 39 with active or convalescent COVID-19. The V gene is TRBV7-9, the J gene TRBJ1-1; D remains unclear. DNA of the CDR3: TGTGCCAGCAGCTTAGTTGACTCCCGAGCCACTGAAGCTTTCTTT. Translated: CASSLVDSRATEAFF.